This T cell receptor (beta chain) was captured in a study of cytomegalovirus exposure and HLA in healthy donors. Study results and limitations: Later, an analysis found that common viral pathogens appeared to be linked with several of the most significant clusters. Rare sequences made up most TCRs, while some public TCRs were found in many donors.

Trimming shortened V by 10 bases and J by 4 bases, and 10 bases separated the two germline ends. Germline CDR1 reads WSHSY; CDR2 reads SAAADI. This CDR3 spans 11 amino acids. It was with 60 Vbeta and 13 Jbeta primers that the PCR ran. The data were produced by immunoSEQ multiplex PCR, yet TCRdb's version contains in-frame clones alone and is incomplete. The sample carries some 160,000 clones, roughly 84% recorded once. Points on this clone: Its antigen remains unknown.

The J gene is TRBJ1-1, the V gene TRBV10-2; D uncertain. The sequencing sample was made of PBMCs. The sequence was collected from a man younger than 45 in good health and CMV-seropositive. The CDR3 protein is CATRGGTEAFF. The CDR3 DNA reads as TGCGCCACCCGGGGAGGCACTGAAGCTTTCTTT.